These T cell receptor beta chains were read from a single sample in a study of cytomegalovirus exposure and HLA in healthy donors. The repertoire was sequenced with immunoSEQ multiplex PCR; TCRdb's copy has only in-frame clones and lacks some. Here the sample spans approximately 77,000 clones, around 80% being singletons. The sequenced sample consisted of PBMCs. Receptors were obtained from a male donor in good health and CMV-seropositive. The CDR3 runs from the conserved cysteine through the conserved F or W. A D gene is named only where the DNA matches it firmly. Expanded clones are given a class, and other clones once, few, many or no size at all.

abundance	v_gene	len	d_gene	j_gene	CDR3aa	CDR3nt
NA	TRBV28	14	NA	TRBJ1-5	CASSQIQSNQPQHF	TGTGCCAGCAGTCAAATACAGAGCAATCAGCCCCAGCATTTT
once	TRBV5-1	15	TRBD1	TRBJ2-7	CASSFAGTGGREQYF	TGCGCCAGCAGCTTCGCCGGGACAGGGGGCCGCGAGCAGTACTTC
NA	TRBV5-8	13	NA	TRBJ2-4	CASSLGQKNIQYF	TGTGCCAGCAGCTTAGGACAGAAAAACATTCAGTACTTC
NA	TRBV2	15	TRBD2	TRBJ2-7	CASSEGIAGVYEQYF	TGTGCCAGCAGTGAAGGAATAGCGGGAGTTTACGAGCAGTACTTC
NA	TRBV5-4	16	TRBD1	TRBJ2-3	CASSPIRGQGDGTQYF	TGTGCCAGCAGCCCGATTCGGGGACAGGGCGATGGTACGCAGTATTTT
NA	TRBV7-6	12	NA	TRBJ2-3	CASSEWTDTQYF	TGTGCCAGCAGCGAGTGGACAGATACGCAGTATTTT
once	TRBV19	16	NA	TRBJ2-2	CASSPGGGGDTGELFF	TGTGCCAGTAGCCCGGGTGGAGGCGGGGACACCGGGGAGCTGTTTTTT
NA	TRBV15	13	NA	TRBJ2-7	CAISRHRTYEQYF	TGTGCCATCAGCAGACATAGAACCTACGAGCAGTACTTC
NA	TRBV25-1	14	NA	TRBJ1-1	CASSAGLMNTEAFF	TGTGCCAGCAGTGCCGGACTGATGAACACTGAAGCTTTCTTT
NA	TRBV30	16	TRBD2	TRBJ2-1	CAWSGHSGSSYNEQFF	TGTGCCTGGAGTGGGCATAGCGGGAGCTCCTACAATGAGCAGTTCTTC
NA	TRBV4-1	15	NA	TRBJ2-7	CASSQEVGISYEQYF	TGCGCCAGCAGCCAAGAAGTCGGGATCTCCTACGAGCAGTACTTC